Each of the 32 T cell receptor beta chains below was sequenced from the same sample in a study of T cells in Graves' hyperthyroidism and ophthalmopathy. TCR beta CDR3 region amplification was performed from RNA transcripts. In the first-round RT-PCR of the TCR CDR3, the HTBI primer set was used. In TCRdb, the multiplex PCR reads were re-called with MiXCR into one record per CDR3 protein. The data hold roughly 640,000 distinct CDR3 sequences, with more than 15% observed a single time. Source material: blood. Receptor source: a woman between 35 and 50 years old with Graves' ophthalmopathy.

The table lists this clonotype with many counts. This rearrangement joins TRBV7-8 to TRBJ1-5; D is undetermined. Deletions cut 2 bases from V and 5 bases from J, with 13 bases between. The germline CDR1 and CDR2 sequences are SGHVS and FQNEAQ. This CDR3 comprises 15 residues. The CDR3 here is CASSLSPSWDQPQHF. The DNA for the CDR3 is TGTGCCAGCAGCTTAAGCCCATCGTGGGATCAGCCCCAGCATTTT. Full variable domain (rest looked up from reference TRBV7-8 and TRBJ1-5): GAGVSQSPRYKVAKRGQDVALRCDPISGHVSLFWYQQALGQGPEFLTYFQNEAQLDKSGLPSDRFFAERPEGSVSTLKIQRTQQEDSAVYLCASSLSPSWDQPQHFGDGTRLSIL.

This clonotype was detected a few times. The chain carries TRBV3-1 and TRBJ2-5, with 7 bases fitting TRBD1. This CDR3 spans 13 amino acids. The trim removed 2 bases at V and 5 bases at J, leaving 2 bases unmatched. CDR1 is LGHDT, CDR2 YNNKEL, per germline (reference sequence). The CDR3 DNA sequence: TGTGCCAGCAGCCAAAGGGGGCGGGAGACCCAGTACTTC. Encoded protein: CASSQRGRETQYF.

In the case of this clonotype: A much bigger clone sits one base away, suggesting this may be a read error. The V gene is TRBV20-1, the J gene TRBJ2-5, with 7 bases fitting TRBD1. The CDR3 consists of 13 residues. V dropped 8 bases and J dropped 4; count of bases not matched to a gene: 10. Germline CDR1 is DFQATT and CDR2 is SNEGSKA (reference sequence). The CDR3 is CSLPGTDLETQYF. The CDR3 DNA reads as TGCAGTTTGCCCGGGACAGACCTAGAGACCCAGTACTTC.

This clonotype appeared many times. This rearrangement joins TRBV24-1 to TRBJ2-5, with TRBD2 matching over 10 bases. The germline V gene has CDR1 KGHDR and CDR2 SFDVKD. The CDR3 covers 18 residues. V shed 3 bases, J shed 9 bases, and the junction held 18 bases outside the gene matches. CDR3 in DNA: TGTGCCACCAGTGATAGGTTAGCGGGGGGCCTTTCTGATAGGGCCCAGTACTTC. Its protein is CATSDRLAGGLSDRAQYF.

This clonotype was seen ten or more times. The CDR3 sequence is CASSQELAGFYEQYF. The DNA of the CDR3 is TGTGCCAGCAGCCAAGAGCTAGCGGGGTTCTACGAGCAGTACTTC. The rearrangement joins TRBV3-1 to TRBJ2-7; 9 nucleotides line up with TRBD2. The length of the CDR3 is 15 residues. Losses at the gene ends were 0 bases for V and 3 bases for J; bases not matched to a gene: 3. Germline V gene sequence: CDR1 LGHDT, CDR2 YNNKEL (reference sequence).

This rearrangement joins TRBV27 to TRBJ1-3; 7 bases are shared with TRBD1. V shed 6 bases, J shed 4 bases, and the junction held 9 bases outside the gene matches. Germline CDR1 and CDR2: MNHEY and SMNVEV (reference sequence). This CDR3 is built from 15 residues. DNA of the CDR3: TGTGCCAGCAGACCGTCGACAGGGTGGGGAAACACCATATATTTT. It is translated as CASRPSTGWGNTIYF.

This clonotype has a handful of counts. The V call is TRBV2, the J call TRBJ2-2; 10 bases are shared with TRBD2. In germline, CDR1 is SNHLY, CDR2 FYNNEI. V shed 2 bases, J shed 5 bases, and the junction held 8 bases outside the gene matches. The CDR3 spans 17 residues. The CDR3 is CASSERAGGLLTGELFF. DNA of the CDR3: TGTGCCAGCAGTGAAAGAGCGGGAGGGCTGCTTACCGGGGAGCTGTTTTTT.

This clonotype was counted only a few times. The chain employs TRBV5-4 and TRBJ2-1; 9 nucleotides line up with TRBD2. Germline trimming cut 4 bases from V and 7 bases from J; bases unmatched to any gene: 12. This CDR3 has 16 residues. The V gene's germline CDR1 is SGHNT and CDR2 YYREEE (reference sequence). CDR3 sequence reads: CASSPWVAGDKNEQFF. CDR3 nucleotide sequence: TGTGCCAGCAGCCCCTGGGTAGCGGGGGATAAGAATGAGCAGTTCTTC.

On this clonotype itself: One end of the junction does not line up with germline, which may come from a read error. The CDR3 is CAISEGIQEAQYF. CDR3 DNA sequence: TGTGCCATCAGTGAGGGGATCCAAGAGGCCCAGTACTTC. The rearrangement uses TRBV10-3 and TRBJ2-5; D call uncertain. The CDR3 is 13 residues long. The germline gives CDR1 ENHRY, CDR2 SYGVKD.

This clonotype was recorded at least ten times. The chain has TRBV5-6 and TRBJ2-2; D not resolved. The V end lost 0 bases, the J end lost 5 bases, and 11 bases lay between the germline ends. Germline V gene sequence: CDR1 SGHDT, CDR2 YYEEEE. The CDR3 totals 15 residues. CDR3 sequence (DNA): TGTGCCAGCAGCTTGGAGTGGGATTTGACCGGGGAGCTGTTTTTT. Protein: CASSLEWDLTGELFF.

This chain joins TRBV7-2 and TRBJ2-7; TRBD2 aligns across 14 bases. CDR3 length: 16 amino acids. V was clipped by 4 bases and J by 6 bases; unmatched bases: 8. Germline V gene lookup returns CDR1 SGHTA and CDR2 FQGNSA. The CDR3 region has the DNA TGTGCCAGCAGCTCATCCGGGACTAGCGGGAGCCGCGAGCAGTACTTC. The encoded protein is CASSSSGTSGSREQYF.

This clonotype was found many times. This chain uses TRBV29-1 with TRBJ2-1, with 8 positions matching TRBD1. Trimming took 1 base from V and 4 from J; bases not matched to a gene: 3. Germline CDR1 reads SQVTM; CDR2 reads ANQGSEA. The CDR3 is made up of 14 amino acids. The CDR3 is CSVEGRGLYNEQFF. As DNA, the CDR3 is TGCAGCGTTGAAGGCAGGGGGCTGTACAATGAGCAGTTCTTC.

The rearrangement links TRBV4-2 to TRBJ2-7; perhaps TRBD1 as D (6 bases). Germline CDR1 LGHNA, CDR2 YNFKEQ. This CDR3 spans 15 amino acids. Trimming removed 4 bases at V and 2 bases at J, with 15 bases between. Here the CDR3 reads CASSPRGQSAYEQYF. The CDR3 nucleotides read TGTGCCAGCAGCCCTAGAGGACAGTCCGCCTACGAGCAGTACTTC.

This clonotype was picked up many times. The V gene is TRBV7-2, the J gene TRBJ2-7; maybe TRBD2 (6 bases). This CDR3 comprises 13 residues. Trimming took 4 bases from V and 6 from J, leaving 13 bases between them. CDR1 SGHTA and CDR2 FQGNSA come from the germline V gene. The DNA of the CDR3 is TGTGCCAGCAGCTCCCGAGGGGACTCCGAGCAGTACTTC. This gives the protein CASSSRGDSEQYF.

This clonotype has a handful of counts. The chain carries TRBV29-1 and TRBJ2-3; TRBD2 is a possible D gene (6 bases). Germline V gene lookup returns CDR1 SQVTM and CDR2 ANQGSEA. There are 12 residues in the CDR3. The CDR3 here is CSGREQADTQYF. The CDR3 region has the DNA TGCAGTGGTCGGGAGCAAGCAGATACGCAGTATTTT.

V is TRBV2 and J is TRBJ2-7; 9 nucleotides line up with TRBD1. This CDR3 has 15 residues. Trimming at V came to 6 bases and at J to 2 bases, leaving 8 bases not matched to a gene. The germline CDR1 and CDR2 sequences are SNHLY and FYNNEI. CDR3 bases: TGTGCCAGCAGGGTACCGGGACAGGGAACCTACGAGCAGTACTTC. It yields the protein CASRVPGQGTYEQYF.

This clonotype was counted at least ten times. The gene calls are TRBV7-6 and TRBJ2-1; perhaps TRBD1 as D (5 bases). The CDR3 has 13 residues. Germline loops: CDR1 SGHVS, CDR2 FNYEAQ. The germline V and J ends were trimmed by 5 bases and 10 bases, with 15 bases remaining between them. Here the CDR3 DNA reads TGTGCCAGCAGCCCCCCGGACATCCAGGAGCAGTTCTTC. Translated: CASSPPDIQEQFF.

The chain couples TRBV29-1 to TRBJ2-3; no firm D call. The CDR3 contains 12 residues. Trimming pared 5 bases from V and 4 bases from J, leaving 10 bases between. The germline gives CDR1 SQVTM, CDR2 ANQGSEA. CDR3 sequence reads: CSVFMGSDTQYF. DNA of the CDR3: TGCAGCGTTTTTATGGGATCAGATACGCAGTATTTT.

The CDR3 spells CASRGGLPGLQLDTQYF. The CDR3 coding sequence is TGTGCCAGCAGGGGGGGACTTCCGGGACTACAACTCGATACGCAGTATTTT. The rearrangement uses TRBV6-2 or TRBV6-3 and TRBJ2-3; 7 bases align to TRBD2. The V gene end was trimmed by 6 bases and the J gene end by 6 bases; junction bases not matched to a gene: 18. The CDR3 sequence is 17 residues long. Germline CDR1 is MNHEY and CDR2 is SVGEGT.

In DNA form, the CDR3 reads TGTGCCAGCAGTCAAAACCAGGCTGGGGCCAACGTCCTGACTTTC. Translated: CASSQNQAGANVLTF. V is TRBV2 and J is TRBJ2-6; no reliable D call. V was clipped by 5 bases and J by 2 bases, with 10 bases between them. Germline CDR1 SNHLY, CDR2 FYNNEI. CDR3 length equals 15 residues. The complete variable domain, with remaining parts taken from reference TRBV2 and TRBJ2-6, reads EPEVTQTPSHQVTQMGQEVILRCVPISNHLYFYWYRQILGQKVEFLVSFYNNEISEKSEIFDDQFSVERPDGSNFTLKIRSTKLEDSAMYFCASSQNQAGANVLTFGAGSRLTVL.

This clonotype turned up a few times. This sequence may be a read error, since a much larger clone differs from it by one base. The chain is built from TRBV20-1 and TRBJ1-2; D perhaps matches TRBD1 (6 bases). Germline CDR1 reads DFQATT; CDR2 reads SNEGSKA (reference sequence). This CDR3 comprises 12 residues. In nucleotides, the CDR3 is TGCAGTCCTAGGAAGGGGGACTATGGCTACACCTTC. It yields the protein CSPRKGDYGYTF.

This clonotype was recorded many times. In DNA, the CDR3 is TGCAGTGCTGTCCGGGAGGCCACAGATACGCAGTATTTT. The encoded protein is CSAVREATDTQYF. The rearrangement links TRBV20-1 to TRBJ2-3; 7 bases map to TRBD2. CDR3 length equals 13 residues. Germline CDR1 DFQATT, CDR2 SNEGSKA (reference sequence). J was trimmed by 2 bases and V by 5 bases; bases with no gene match: 4.

The rearrangement uses TRBV20-1 and TRBJ2-7; 11 bases are a match to TRBD2. Germline V gene data show CDR1 as DFQATT and CDR2 as SNEGSKA (reference sequence). Trimming removed 0 bases from V and 1 base from J; junction bases left unmatched: 8. The CDR3 runs to 17 residues. CDR3 residues: CSARDYTSGSGSYEQYF. The CDR3, as DNA: TGCAGTGCTAGAGATTACACTAGCGGGAGTGGGTCCTACGAGCAGTACTTC.

In its sample, this clonotype was seen many times. The CDR3 nucleotides read TGTGCCAGCAGCCTCAAAAGCATCGGTTACGAGCAGTACTTC. Residues: CASSLKSIGYEQYF. The J gene is TRBJ2-7, the V gene TRBV11-2; no reliable D call. V lost 5 bases to trimming and J lost 4 bases, with 15 bases between them. The CDR3 sequence is 14 residues long. Germline-derived CDR1 and CDR2 are SGHAT and FQNNGV. The full variable domain, in which reference TRBV11-2 and TRBJ2-7 provide the parts outside the CDR3, is EAGVAQSPRYKIIEKRQSVAFWCNPISGHATLYWYQQILGQGPKLLIQFQNNGVVDDSQLPKDRFSAERLKGVDSTLKIQPAKLEDSAVYLCASSLKSIGYEQYFGPGTRLTVT.

This clonotype was counted between two and nine times. The gene calls are TRBV7-9 and TRBJ1-4, with D possibly TRBD1 on 5 matching bases. CDR1 is SEHNR and CDR2 is FQNEAQ in the germline V gene (reference sequence). This CDR3 region has 15 residues. The ends were cut back, 1 base at V and 5 bases at J, with 11 bases in the middle. The CDR3 is CASSLGAGWNEKLFF. CDR3 nucleotide sequence: TGTGCCAGCAGCTTAGGAGCAGGGTGGAATGAAAAACTGTTTTTT.

This clonotype was picked up a small number of times. This chain joins TRBV6-2 or TRBV6-3 and TRBJ2-3; TRBD1 matches 8 bases. The junction had 5 bases not matched to a gene; V was cut back by 6 bases and J by 3 bases. CDR3 size: 14 residues. The germline CDR1 and CDR2 sequences are MNHEY and SVGEGT. The chain's CDR3 is CASRKQGGTDTQYF. The CDR3 nucleotides read TGTGCCAGCAGGAAACAGGGGGGAACAGATACGCAGTATTTT.

The CDR3, as DNA: TGTGCCAGTAAATTAATCCGTCCAGGGGAGAACACTGAAGCTTTCTTT. Its translation: CASKLIRPGENTEAFF. The V and J genes are TRBV19 and TRBJ1-1; D may be TRBD1 (6 bases). The germline gives CDR1 LNHDA, CDR2 SQIVND (reference sequence). V lost 7 bases and J lost 1, with 19 bases in between. This CDR3 is built from 16 residues.

This clonotype was seen repeatedly, ten times or more. CDR3 sequence reads: CASSLTGVAYNEQFF. The CDR3 DNA is TGTGCCAGCAGCCTGACAGGGGTAGCCTACAATGAGCAGTTCTTC. The rearrangement links TRBV3-1 to TRBJ2-1; 8 nucleotides line up with TRBD1. The CDR3 covers 15 residues. CDR1 is LGHDT and CDR2 is YNNKEL in the germline V gene (reference sequence). Trimming took 4 bases from V and 2 from J; bases not matched to a gene: 4.

This clonotype was observed many times. This sequence joins TRBV2 and TRBJ2-1; D is tentatively TRBD1 or TRBD2 (5 bases each). Germline CDR1 SNHLY, CDR2 FYNNEI. Trimming removed 8 bases at V and 0 bases at J, with 14 bases between. The length of the CDR3 is 15 residues. The CDR3 nucleotides are TGTGCCAGCGACAGCGGCCTTATCTCCTACAATGAGCAGTTCTTC. This encodes CASDSGLISYNEQFF. Full variable domain (rest looked up from reference TRBV2 and TRBJ2-1): EPEVTQTPSHQVTQMGQEVILRCVPISNHLYFYWYRQILGQKVEFLVSFYNNEISEKSEIFDDQFSVERPDGSNFTLKIRSTKLEDSAMYFCASDSGLISYNEQFFGPGTRLTVL.

The sample holds many counts of this clonotype. The rearrangement joins TRBV11-3 to TRBJ2-3; 9 positions agree with TRBD1. The germline gives CDR1 SGHNT, CDR2 YENEEA. J gave up 2 bases and V 4 bases, and 4 bases lay outside the gene matches. The CDR3 sequence is 15 residues long. CDR3 protein: CASSSTGGTTDTQYF. In DNA form, the CDR3 reads TGTGCCAGCAGCTCCACAGGGGGCACCACAGATACGCAGTATTTT.

This clonotype was recorded a few times. Here the CDR3 reads CASGVTGSGGYTF. DNA for the CDR3: TGTGCCAGCGGAGTTACAGGGTCGGGGGGCTACACCTTC. The rearrangement joins TRBV28 to TRBJ1-2; TRBD1 might be the D (6 bases). V was clipped by 8 bases and J by 8 bases, with 18 bases between them. The CDR3 runs 13 residues. In germline, CDR1 is MDHEN, CDR2 SYDVKM.

The rearrangement links TRBV7-9 to TRBJ2-5, with D perhaps matching TRBD2 (6 bases). The CDR3 length is 15 residues. Trimming stripped 4 bases from V and 1 base from J, with 13 bases between. From germline, CDR1 is SEHNR and CDR2 FQNEAQ (reference sequence). CDR3 residues: CASSSPAGLQETQYF. The DNA for the CDR3 is TGTGCCAGCAGCTCCCCGGCGGGACTCCAAGAGACCCAGTACTTC. Variable domain in full (rest from reference TRBV7-9 and TRBJ2-5): DTGVSQNPRHKITKRGQNVTFRCDPISEHNRLYWYRQTLGQGPEFLTYFQNEAQLEKSRLLSDRFSAERPKGSFSTLEIQRTEQGDSAMYLCASSSPAGLQETQYFGPGTRLLVL.